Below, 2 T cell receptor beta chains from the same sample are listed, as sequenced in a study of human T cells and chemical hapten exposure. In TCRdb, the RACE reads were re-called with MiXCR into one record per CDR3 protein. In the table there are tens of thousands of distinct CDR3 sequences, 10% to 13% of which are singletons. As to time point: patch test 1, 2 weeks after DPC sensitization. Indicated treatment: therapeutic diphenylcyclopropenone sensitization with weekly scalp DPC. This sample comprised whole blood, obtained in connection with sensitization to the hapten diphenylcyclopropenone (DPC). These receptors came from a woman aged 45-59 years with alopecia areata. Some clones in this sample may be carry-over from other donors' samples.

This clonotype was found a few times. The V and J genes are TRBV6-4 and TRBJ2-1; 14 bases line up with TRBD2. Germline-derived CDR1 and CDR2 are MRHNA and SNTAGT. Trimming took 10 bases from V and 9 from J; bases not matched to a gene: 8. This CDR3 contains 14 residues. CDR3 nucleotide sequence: TGTGCCACCTCGGGACTAGCGGGAGTAGCTGAGCAGTTCTTC. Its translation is CATSGLAGVAEQFF.

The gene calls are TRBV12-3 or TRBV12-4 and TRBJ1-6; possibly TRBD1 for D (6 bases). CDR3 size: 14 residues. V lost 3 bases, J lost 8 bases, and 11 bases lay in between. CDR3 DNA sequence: TGTGCCAGCAGTTTCGTACAGGGAGATTCACCCCTCCACTTT. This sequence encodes CASSFVQGDSPLHF.